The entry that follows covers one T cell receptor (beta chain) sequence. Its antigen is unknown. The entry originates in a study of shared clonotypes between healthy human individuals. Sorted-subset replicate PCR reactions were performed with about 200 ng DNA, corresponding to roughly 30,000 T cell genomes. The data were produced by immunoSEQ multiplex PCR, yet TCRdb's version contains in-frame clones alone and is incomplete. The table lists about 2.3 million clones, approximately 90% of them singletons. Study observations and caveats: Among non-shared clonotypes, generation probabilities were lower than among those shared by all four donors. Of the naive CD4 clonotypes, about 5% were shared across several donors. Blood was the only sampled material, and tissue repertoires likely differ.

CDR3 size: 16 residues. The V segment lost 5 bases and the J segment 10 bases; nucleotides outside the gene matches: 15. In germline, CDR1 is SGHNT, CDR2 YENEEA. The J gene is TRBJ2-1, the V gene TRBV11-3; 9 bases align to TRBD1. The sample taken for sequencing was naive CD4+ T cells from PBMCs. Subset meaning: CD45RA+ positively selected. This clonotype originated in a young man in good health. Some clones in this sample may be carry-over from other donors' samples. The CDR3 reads CASSRNRDRVSGEQFF. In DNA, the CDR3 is TGTGCCAGCAGCCGAAACCGGGACAGGGTTAGTGGCGAGCAGTTCTTC.